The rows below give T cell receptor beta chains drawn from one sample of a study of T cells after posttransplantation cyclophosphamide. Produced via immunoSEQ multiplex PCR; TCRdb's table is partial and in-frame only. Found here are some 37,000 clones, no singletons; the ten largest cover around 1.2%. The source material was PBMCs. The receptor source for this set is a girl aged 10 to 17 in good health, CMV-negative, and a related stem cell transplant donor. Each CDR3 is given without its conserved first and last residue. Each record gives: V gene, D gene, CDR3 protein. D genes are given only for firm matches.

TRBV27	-	ASSYRRVNTEAF
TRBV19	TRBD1	ASKKTGTGFNQPQH
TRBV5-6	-	ASSSGTNYEQY
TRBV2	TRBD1	ASSKIRQGSSYNSPLH
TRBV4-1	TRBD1	ASSQRDRSSGNTIY
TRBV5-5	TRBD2	ASSLTETSGRNEQF
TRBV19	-	ASSIDFTGTNYGYT
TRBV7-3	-	ASSRPGSSYNEQF
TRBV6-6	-	ASSYSTGYEQY
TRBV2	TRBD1	ATQGQPTVQF
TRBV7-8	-	ASSLGQLEKLF
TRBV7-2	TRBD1	ASSLVSGQGNTEAF
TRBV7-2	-	ASSLARNEQF
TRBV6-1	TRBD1	ASRRYITGDTEAF
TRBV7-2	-	ASSFRRVSSPLTYNEQF
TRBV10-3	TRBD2	AISSSGVSYNEQF
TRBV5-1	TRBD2	ASSEGLAGGGETQY
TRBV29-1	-	SVEDLPQAHYGYT
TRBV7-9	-	ASSPGLIEAF
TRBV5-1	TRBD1	ASSSQGGDMPQH
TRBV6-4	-	ASSVYPGGPYGYT